Listed below are T cell receptor beta chains from one sample, sequenced in a study of OX40 agonist ivuxolimab in advanced cancers. Some clones are missing from TCRdb's copy, which holds only in-frame ones; the method was immunoSEQ multiplex PCR. The sample carries about 16,000 clones, about 93% recorded once. Sequences were derived from CD4+ or CD8+ T cells sorted from blood, sampled in a trial of the OX40 agonist ivuxolimab. The receptors come from an adult with an advanced solid tumor such as melanoma, head and neck, liver or kidney cancer. The CDR3 runs from the conserved cysteine through the conserved F or W. D genes are given only for firm matches. Some rows have no size entry. The others give once, few or many, or a class for an expanded clone.

D	size	V	J	CDR3	DNA
NA	NA	TRBV5-8	TRBJ1-1	CASSPGPPISEAFF	TGTGCCAGCAGCCCGGGACCGCCAATCTCTGAAGCTTTCTTT
TRBD2	NA	TRBV6-1	TRBJ2-2	CASSGLPGLAGENNTGELFF	TGTGCCAGCAGTGGTCTACCGGGACTAGCGGGAGAAAATAACACCGGGGAGCTGTTTTTT
TRBD1	NA	TRBV7-6	TRBJ2-7	CASSLEYTGTGDEQYF	TGTGCCAGCAGCTTAGAATACACCGGGACAGGGGATGAGCAGTACTTC
NA	NA	TRBV7-9	TRBJ1-2	CASSLVRDEANYGYTF	TGTGCCAGCAGCTTAGTAAGGGACGAAGCTAACTATGGCTACACCTTC
TRBD1	NA	TRBV28	TRBJ1-2	CASRSIGGTGTEYGYTF	TGTGCCAGCAGATCTATTGGCGGGACCGGGACAGAATATGGCTACACCTTC
NA	once	TRBV23-1	TRBJ2-5	CASSQSFRDLIRRETQYF	TGCGCCAGCAGTCAATCTTTTAGGGACCTAATCCGGAGAGAGACCCAGTACTTC
NA	NA	TRBV27	TRBJ2-3	CASSLFGGPGYTDTQYF	TGTGCCAGCAGTTTATTCGGGGGGCCGGGTTACACAGATACGCAGTATTTT
TRBD1	NA	TRBV4-1	TRBJ2-7	CASSQAGQGFSYEQYF	TGCGCCAGCAGCCAAGCGGGACAGGGGTTCTCCTACGAGCAGTACTTC
NA	NA	TRBV6-1	TRBJ2-7	CASSARDPAYEQYF	TGTGCCAGCAGTGCACGGGACCCAGCTTACGAGCAGTACTTC
NA	NA	TRBV14	TRBJ1-2	CASSQVLGVNGYTF	TGTGCCAGCAGCCAAGTGTTGGGCGTAAATGGCTACACCTTC
NA	NA	TRBV7-9	TRBJ1-2	CASSSGGGEDGYTF	TGTGCCAGCAGCTCCGGGGGGGGGGAGGATGGCTACACCTTC
NA	NA	TRBV30	TRBJ2-7	CAWRTLARQNSYEQYF	TGTGCCTGGAGGACCCTAGCGAGACAGAACTCCTACGAGCAGTACTTC
NA	NA	TRBV7-9	TRBJ2-7	CASSGPTYEQYF	TGTGCCAGCAGCGGACCCACCTACGAGCAGTACTTC
NA	NA	TRBV15	TRBJ2-7	CATSRDAGPYEQYF	TGTGCCACCAGCAGAGATGCGGGACCCTACGAGCAGTACTTC